Listed below are T cell receptor beta chains from one sample, sequenced in a study of graft-versus-host responses after intestinal transplantation. These receptors have no known antigen. The data were produced by immunoSEQ multiplex PCR, yet TCRdb's version contains in-frame clones alone and is incomplete. Among 86,000 or so clones listed, approximately 90% were seen once. The sequences come from unstimulated CD8+ T cells sorted from spleen or lymph node cells, collected before intestinal transplant. The receptors shown here come from a human donor who received an intestinal transplant. CDR3s include the opening cysteine and the closing phenylalanine or tryptophan. D genes are given only for firm matches. The size field is filled for only some rows; it gives once, few, many or a size class.

d_call cdr3_length j_call clone_size v_call cdr3_nt cdr3_aa
TRBD1 16 TRBJ2-3 . TRBV11-2 TGTGCCAGCAGCTTATTCCTCCGGGACAGGAAAGATACGCAGTATTTT CASSLFLRDRKDTQYF
TRBD2 16 TRBJ2-1 . TRBV10-2 TGCGCCAGCAGTGACCCCTCCGGGAGGGGGTTCAATGAGCAGTTCTTC CASSDPSGRGFNEQFF
TRBD2 17 TRBJ2-1 . TRBV9 TGTGCCAGCAGCACCCACCAGCGGGAGAGCTCCTACAATGAGCAGTTCTTC CASSTHQRESSYNEQFF
TRBD2 17 TRBJ2-3 . TRBV15 TGTGCCACCAGCCGAGGAGTTGATCGGGGGGGCACAGATACGCAGTATTTT CATSRGVDRGGTDTQYF
. 13 TRBJ1-5 . TRBV6-1 TGTGCCAGCAGTGAGGCAGGCAGTCAGCCCCAGCATTTT CASSEAGSQPQHF
. 13 TRBJ2-3 . TRBV5-6 TGTGCCAGCAGCTCGAGTTATACAGATACGCAGTATTTT CASSSSYTDTQYF
. 16 TRBJ2-1 . TRBV11-2 TGTGCCAGCAGCTTATTTGAAGACTCCGCTCGGAGTGAGCAGTTCTTC CASSLFEDSARSEQFF
TRBD2 14 TRBJ2-1 . TRBV14 TGTGCCAGCAGCCTAGCGGGAGGGAACAATGAGCAGTTCTTC CASSLAGGNNEQFF
TRBD2 16 TRBJ2-3 . TRBV15 TGTGCCACCAGCGGAGCCCGTGCGGGGGGTGGAGATACGCAGTATTTT CATSGARAGGGDTQYF
. 13 TRBJ2-3 . TRBV7-9 TGTGCCAGCAGCCCCCCCCTAACAGATACGCAGTATTTT CASSPPLTDTQYF
. 15 TRBJ2-5 . TRBV30 TGTGCCTGGAGGGGCGGGGTTGGGATTCAAGAGACCCAGTACTTC CAWRGGVGIQETQYF
. 12 TRBJ2-7 . TRBV27 TGTGCCAGCAGGGGGCTCTCCTACGAGCAGTACTTC CASRGLSYEQYF
TRBD2 15 TRBJ2-5 once TRBV6-1 TGTGCCAGCCTAGACTCTCGGGAGGCCCAAGAGACCCAGTACTTC CASLDSREAQETQYF
. 16 TRBJ2-3 . TRBV9 TGTGCCAGCAGCCCACGCAGGGTCGGGTACACAGATACGCAGTATTTT CASSPRRVGYTDTQYF
TRBD2 17 TRBJ2-1 . TRBV11-2 TGTGCCAGCAGCTTAGATCACGCGGGGGGGCCTTTGGATGAGCAGTTCTTC CASSLDHAGGPLDEQFF
TRBD2 17 TRBJ2-3 . TRBV9 TGTGCCAGCAGCCCGGCCCCAGCGGGGGGTAGCACAGATACGCAGTATTTT CASSPAPAGGSTDTQYF
. 12 TRBJ2-5 . TRBV6-5 TGTGCCAGCGGACTAACTCAAGAGACCCAGTACTTC CASGLTQETQYF
TRBD1 14 TRBJ2-7 . TRBV11-2 TGTGCCAGCAGTCTGGGACAGGGGGCCGACGAGCAGTACTTC CASSLGQGADEQYF
TRBD1 16 TRBJ1-1 . TRBV7-9 TGTGCCAGCAGCTCAAATTTCGCGGGACAGGACACTGAAGCTTTCTTT CASSSNFAGQDTEAFF
. 14 TRBJ2-7 . TRBV5-6 TGTGCCAGCAGCGCGACAGACAGGACCTACGAGCAGTACTTC CASSATDRTYEQYF
. 17 TRBJ2-2 . TRBV27 TGTGCCAGCAGTTCAGGCTACAGGGAATCGAACACCGGGGAGCTGTTTTTT CASSSGYRESNTGELFF
. 17 TRBJ2-7 . TRBV7-2 TGTGCCAGCAGCTTAGTTCCGGACACCATGATACCCTACGAGCAGTACTTC CASSLVPDTMIPYEQYF
. 13 TRBJ1-3 . TRBV4-1 TGCGCCAGCAGCCAGCAGGGGACAAACACCATATATTTT CASSQQGTNTIYF
. 14 TRBJ2-7 . TRBV5-6 TGTGCCAGCAGCCTGGGCGGGGGCGGCTACGAGCAGTACTTC CASSLGGGGYEQYF
TRBD2 16 TRBJ2-2 . TRBV11-2 TGTGCCAGCAGCTTAATTTTCGGGGGGAGCACCGGGGAGCTGTTTTTT CASSLIFGGSTGELFF
TRBD1 13 TRBJ1-2 few TRBV7-6 TGTGCCAGCAGTCCGACAGGGTTAGGCGGCTACACCTTC CASSPTGLGGYTF
. 13 TRBJ2-5 . TRBV6-5 TGTGCCAGCAGTTACAGGGTGGAAGAGACCCAGTACTTC CASSYRVEETQYF
TRBD2 14 TRBJ2-3 . TRBV7-9 TGTGCCAGCAGGACTAGCGCGCTCACAGATACGCAGTATTTT CASRTSALTDTQYF
TRBD2 15 TRBJ2-7 few TRBV27 TGTGCCAGCAGTTTATCCGGGGGACTAACCTACGAGCAGTACTTC CASSLSGGLTYEQYF
. 14 TRBJ1-6 few TRBV6-6 TGTGCCAGCAGTTACTCGAGCCCTAATTCACCCCTCCACTTT CASSYSSPNSPLHF
. 14 TRBJ2-4 . TRBV6-1 TGTGCCAGCACCTCCTGGGGAGCCAAAAACATTCAGTACTTC CASTSWGAKNIQYF
TRBD1 15 TRBJ2-6 . TRBV5-4 TGTGCCAGCACCCATACAGGGGCTGGGGCCAACGTCCTGACTTTC CASTHTGAGANVLTF
. 13 TRBJ2-1 . TRBV7-3 TGTGCCAGCAGCTTATTAGGAGCGAATGAGCAGTTCTTC CASSLLGANEQFF
. 15 TRBJ1-3 few TRBV6-5 TGTGCCAGCAGTGCACAGGGTTCGTCTGGAAACACCATATATTTT CASSAQGSSGNTIYF
TRBD2 15 TRBJ2-1 . TRBV25-1 TGTGCCAGCAGTGATATCGGGACTAGCATCAATGAGCAGTTCTTC CASSDIGTSINEQFF
TRBD1 18 TRBJ1-5 . TRBV5-6 TGTGCCAGCAGCTCCTACCCAGGGGGGATTGAGGGCAATCAGCCCCAGCATTTT CASSSYPGGIEGNQPQHF
. 15 TRBJ2-5 . TRBV7-6 TGTGCCAGCAGCGGTGGGACCTCCTCCCAAGAGACCCAGTACTTC CASSGGTSSQETQYF
. 16 TRBJ2-1 . TRBV4-1 TGCGCCAGCAGCCAAGAACCCCCGGGAACTTACAATGAGCAGTTCTTC CASSQEPPGTYNEQFF
. 13 TRBJ2-7 . TRBV29-1 TGCAGCGTTGATCCAGGGGACTCCTACGAGCAGTACTTC CSVDPGDSYEQYF
. 14 TRBJ2-1 . TRBV15 TGTGCCACCAGCAGCTGGACAGAGGAAAATGAGCAGTTCTTC CATSSWTEENEQFF
. 13 TRBJ2-3 once TRBV10-1 TGCGCCAGCAGTGGTTTCCGGTGGAGTACGCAGTATTTT CASSGFRWSTQYF
TRBD1 15 TRBJ2-7 . TRBV10-3 TGTGCCATCAGTGAAGGACAGGGAAACTCCTACGAGCAGTACTTC CAISEGQGNSYEQYF
. 17 TRBJ2-7 . TRBV4-1 TGCGCCAGCAGCCGCAAGATACGGGGAGTATTCTCCTACGAGCAGTACTTC CASSRKIRGVFSYEQYF
. 13 TRBJ2-7 . TRBV11-1 TGTGCCACCCTTGGGGACAACTCCTACGAGCAGTACTTC CATLGDNSYEQYF
. 14 TRBJ2-1 . TRBV2 TGTGCCAGCAGAGGACTAGCAGGGGGCAATGAGCAGTTCTTC CASRGLAGGNEQFF
. 14 TRBJ2-1 once TRBV27 TGTGCCAGCAGTTTGGCCGGCGGGGAAAATGAGCAGTTCTTC CASSLAGGENEQFF
. 14 TRBJ2-1 . TRBV6-5 TGTGCCAGCAGTATGCACTACTCCTACAATGAGCAGTTCTTC CASSMHYSYNEQFF
. 12 TRBJ2-5 few TRBV2 TGTGCCAGCAGAGAAGGGAAGGAGACCCAGTACTTC CASREGKETQYF
. 13 TRBJ2-3 . TRBV13 TGTGCCAGCAGCTCTCTCCTCGCAGATACGCAGTATTTT CASSSLLADTQYF
. 13 TRBJ1-1 . TRBV7-7 TGTGCCAGCAGCTCGGGCCCGAACACTGAAGCTTTCTTT CASSSGPNTEAFF
TRBD1 15 TRBJ1-1 . TRBV28 TGTGCCAGCAGATTGCCCCAGGGGGCGAGCCCTGAAGCTTTCTTT CASRLPQGASPEAFF
. 16 TRBJ1-2 . TRBV7-6 TGTGCCAGCAGCTTCGCCCCACCCGGGAGGCGATGGGGCTACACCTTC CASSFAPPGRRWGYTF
. 16 TRBJ2-2 . TRBV10-3 TGTGCCATCAGTGAGTCAGGGGTGACGGACACCGGGGAGCTGTTTTTT CAISESGVTDTGELFF
. 15 TRBJ1-6 . TRBV19 TGTGCCAGTAGTATCTCGCCCCCCTATAATTCACCCCTCCACTTT CASSISPPYNSPLHF
. 16 TRBJ1-6 . TRBV5-6 TGTGCCAGCAGCTTGGCCGAGGGGAGTTGGATTTCACCCCTCCACTTT CASSLAEGSWISPLHF
. 13 TRBJ2-1 . TRBV10-2 TGCGCCAGCAGTGAGTCGGGGGCCAATGAGCAGTTCTTC CASSESGANEQFF
. 16 TRBJ1-2 . TRBV4-1 TGCGCCAGCAGCCCTTTCCCGGGACTTGGGACCTATGGCTACACCTTC CASSPFPGLGTYGYTF
. 14 TRBJ2-7 . TRBV29-1 TGCAGCGTTGAGGGAGAGTCTAGCTCCTACGAGCAGTACTTC CSVEGESSSYEQYF
. 11 TRBJ2-3 . TRBV5-5 TGTGCCAGCAGCCAGACAGATACGCAGTATTTT CASSQTDTQYF
. 16 TRBJ2-5 . TRBV11-2 TGTGCCAGCAGCTTAGAACGGTTGGGGTACGGGGAGACCCAGTACTTC CASSLERLGYGETQYF